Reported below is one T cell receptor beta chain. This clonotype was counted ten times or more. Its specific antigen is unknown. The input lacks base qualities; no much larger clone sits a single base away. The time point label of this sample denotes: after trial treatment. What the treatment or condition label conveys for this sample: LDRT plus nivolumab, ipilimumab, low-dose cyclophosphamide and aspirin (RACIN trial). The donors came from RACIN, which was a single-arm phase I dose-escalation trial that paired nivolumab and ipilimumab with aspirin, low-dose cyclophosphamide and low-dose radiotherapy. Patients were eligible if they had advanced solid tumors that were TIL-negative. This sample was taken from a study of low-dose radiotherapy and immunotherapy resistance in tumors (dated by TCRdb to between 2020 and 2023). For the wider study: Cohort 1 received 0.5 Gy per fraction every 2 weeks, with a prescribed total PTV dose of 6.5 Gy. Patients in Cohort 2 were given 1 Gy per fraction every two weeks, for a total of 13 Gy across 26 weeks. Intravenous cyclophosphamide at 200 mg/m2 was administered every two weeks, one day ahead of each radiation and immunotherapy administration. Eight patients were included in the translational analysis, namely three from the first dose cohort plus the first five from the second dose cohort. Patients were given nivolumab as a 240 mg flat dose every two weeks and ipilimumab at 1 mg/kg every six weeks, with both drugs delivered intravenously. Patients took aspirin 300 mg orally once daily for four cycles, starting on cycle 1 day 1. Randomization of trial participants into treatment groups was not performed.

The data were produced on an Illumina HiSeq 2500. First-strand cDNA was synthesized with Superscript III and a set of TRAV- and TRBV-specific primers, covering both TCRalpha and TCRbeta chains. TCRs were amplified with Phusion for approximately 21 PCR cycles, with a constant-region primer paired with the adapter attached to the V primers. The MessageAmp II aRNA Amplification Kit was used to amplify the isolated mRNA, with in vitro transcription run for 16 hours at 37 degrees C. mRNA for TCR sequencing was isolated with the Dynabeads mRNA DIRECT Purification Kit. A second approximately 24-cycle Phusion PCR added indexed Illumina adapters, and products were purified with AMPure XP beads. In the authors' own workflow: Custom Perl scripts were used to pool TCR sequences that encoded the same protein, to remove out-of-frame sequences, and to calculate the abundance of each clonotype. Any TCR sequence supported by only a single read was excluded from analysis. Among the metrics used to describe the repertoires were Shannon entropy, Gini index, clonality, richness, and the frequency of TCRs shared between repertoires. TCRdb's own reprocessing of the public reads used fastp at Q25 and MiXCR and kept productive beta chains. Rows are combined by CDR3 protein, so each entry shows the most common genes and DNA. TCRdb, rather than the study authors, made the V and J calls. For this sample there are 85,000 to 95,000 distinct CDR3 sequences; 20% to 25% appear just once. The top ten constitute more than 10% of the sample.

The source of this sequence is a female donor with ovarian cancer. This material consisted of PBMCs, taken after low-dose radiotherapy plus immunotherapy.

The CDR3 protein: CASSQTRLADQETQYF. The nucleotide sequence reads as follows: TGTGCCAGCAGCCAAACCAGACTAGCGGACCAAGAGACCCAGTACTTC. Recombination linked TRBV3-1 to TRBJ2-5; 9 middle bases align to TRBD2. Based on the germline V gene (reference sequence), the CDR1 and CDR2 sequences are LGHDT and YNNKEL. Compared with germline, V lacks 2 bases and J lacks 0 bases; bases without a gene match: 4. The CDR3 starts with the cysteine, ends with the phenylalanine, and has 16 residues. The DNA shown is the 48-base CDR3, in frame from base 1.